Presented here are 26 T cell receptor beta chains from one specimen sequenced in a study of cytomegalovirus exposure and HLA in healthy donors. Amplification used 60 Vbeta primers and 13 Jbeta primers. Clones were sequenced by immunoSEQ multiplex PCR, and TCRdb holds only the in-frame ones, with some missing. The table has almost 200,000 clones, roughly 85% seen once; the top ten hold around 4.8%. Input material: PBMCs. These receptor sequences come from a woman in her thirties in good health and CMV-seropositive.

V usage is TRBV18 and J usage is TRBJ2-7, with no clear D. This CDR3 is 14 amino acids long. V lost 6 bases to trimming and J lost 6 bases, with 18 bases between them. CDR1 is KGHSH and CDR2 is LQKENI in the germline V gene. The CDR3 here is CASSPGVTHGEQYF. The CDR3 DNA reads TGTGCCAGCTCCCCCGGAGTGACCCACGGCGAGCAGTACTTC.

This chain connects TRBV5-6 to TRBJ1-1; possibly TRBD1 for D (6 bases). CDR1 SGHDT and CDR2 YYEEEE come from the germline V gene. The V end was cut by 3 bases, the J end by 2 bases, with 11 bases between. The length of the CDR3 is 14 residues. The CDR3 DNA is TGTGCCAGCAGCTCCGGGACATCCAACACTGAAGCTTTCTTT. Translating it yields CASSSGTSNTEAFF.

The V and J genes are TRBV5-1 and TRBJ2-1, with D possibly TRBD1 on 6 matching bases. Trimming pared 1 base from V and 0 bases from J, leaving 17 bases between. There are 18 residues in the CDR3. Per germline, CDR1 SGHRS and CDR2 YFSETQ. This CDR3 reads CASSLRGSGVSSYNEQFF. The CDR3 coding sequence is TGCGCCAGCAGCTTGAGGGGTTCAGGGGTGAGCTCCTACAATGAGCAGTTCTTC.

This clone has more than one count but fewer than ten. The V gene is TRBV2, the J gene TRBJ2-7, with D possibly TRBD1 on 6 matching bases. This CDR3 is 13 amino acids long. The germline V gene has CDR1 SNHLY and CDR2 FYNNEI. The germline V and J ends were trimmed by 5 bases and 5 bases, with 13 bases remaining between them. CDR3 in DNA: TGTGCCAGCAGTTCGACAGGTCTCCACGAGCAGTACTTC. This codes for CASSSTGLHEQYF.

The gene calls are TRBV2 and TRBJ2-1; TRBD2 might be the D (5 bases). V was pared by 6 bases and J by 7 bases, with 16 bases between. The CDR3 is 14 residues long. CDR1 and CDR2 from the germline V gene are SNHLY and FYNNEI. DNA of the CDR3: TGTGCCAGCAGCTTCGGGATCTTGGGGAATGAGCAGTTCTTC. This translates into CASSFGILGNEQFF.

This chain joins TRBV7-8 and TRBJ1-6; 9 bases fit TRBD1. CDR3 length: 17 amino acids. The V segment lost 5 bases and the J segment 4 bases; nucleotides outside the gene matches: 9. Germline loops: CDR1 SGHVS, CDR2 FQNEAQ. Written as DNA, the CDR3 is TGTGCCAGCAGCGTCGGGACAGGGAGCGGGTATAATTCACCCCTCCACTTT. This gives the protein CASSVGTGSGYNSPLHF.

This rearrangement joins TRBV6-5 to TRBJ2-7; 7 nucleotides line up with TRBD2. The CDR3 is made up of 13 amino acids. V shed 5 bases, J shed 2 bases, and the junction held 3 bases outside the gene matches. CDR1 and CDR2 from the germline V gene are MNHEY and SVGAGI. This CDR3 is CASSLGTTYEQYF. CDR3 nucleotide sequence: TGTGCCAGCAGTCTAGGGACTACCTACGAGCAGTACTTC.

The V call is TRBV4-1, the J call TRBJ2-7, with D possibly TRBD2 on 6 matching bases. Trimming shortened V by 3 bases and J by 3 bases, and 9 bases separated the two germline ends. The CDR3 has 13 residues. The germline V gene has CDR1 MGHRA and CDR2 YSYEKL. The CDR3 here is CASSHTRGYEQYF. The DNA for the CDR3 is TGCGCCAGCAGCCATACGCGGGGCTACGAGCAGTACTTC.

This clone appeared once. The CDR3 nucleotides are TGTGCCAGCAGGCGACAGGGGGGAGGCTACACCTTC. As protein: CASRRQGGGYTF. This chain uses TRBV6-5 with TRBJ1-2, with 9 bases matching TRBD1. V lost 6 bases and J lost 8; bases outside the gene matches: 4. CDR1 is MNHEY and CDR2 is SVGAGI in the germline V gene. The CDR3 length is 12 residues.

For this clone: At the DNA level, this CDR3 is encoded by other sequences in the same sample as well. The rearrangement links TRBV6-5 to TRBJ2-2, with TRBD2 matching over 7 bases. The CDR3 sequence is 14 residues long. V shed 0 bases and J 5 bases; nucleotides not matched to a gene: 0. CDR1 is MNHEY and CDR2 is SVGAGI in the germline V gene. CDR3 in amino acids: CASSYSGGTGELFF. CDR3 sequence (DNA): TGTGCCAGCAGTTACTCGGGAGGGACCGGGGAGCTGTTTTTT.

The genes are TRBV6-5 and TRBJ1-5, with 8 bases aligning to TRBD1. Germline assignment: CDR1 MNHEY and CDR2 SVGAGI. The CDR3 length is 15 residues. Trimming took 0 bases from V and 7 from J; bases not matched to a gene: 5. The CDR3 sequence: CASSYSPTGGQPQHF. CDR3 coding DNA: TGTGCCAGCAGTTACTCTCCCACAGGGGGACAGCCCCAGCATTTT.

Only a few counts were recorded for this clone. This chain uses TRBV9 with TRBJ1-1, with 8 nucleotides matching TRBD1. With V trimmed by 4 bases and J by 1 base, 3 bases remained unmatched. The length of the CDR3 is 14 residues. Germline lookup yields CDR1 SGDLS and CDR2 YYNGEE. The CDR3 here is CASSLGQGNTEAFF. The CDR3 DNA is TGTGCCAGCAGCCTCGGACAGGGGAACACTGAAGCTTTCTTT.

This clone appeared a few times. This chain uses TRBV6-5 with TRBJ2-1; TRBD2 matches 8 bases. The germline gives CDR1 MNHEY, CDR2 SVGAGI. V lost 2 bases to trimming and J lost 4 bases; unmatched junction nucleotides: 4. This CDR3 spans 15 amino acids. The CDR3 DNA is TGTGCCAGCAGTTACACTAGCGGTCGATACAATGAGCAGTTCTTC. Translated: CASSYTSGRYNEQFF.

The V gene is TRBV5-1, the J gene TRBJ2-1; TRBD1 is a possible D gene (8 bases). Between the trimmed V and J ends, which lost 1 base and 2 bases, there was a span of 19 bases. Germline V gene sequence: CDR1 SGHRS, CDR2 YFSETQ. The CDR3 is made up of 18 amino acids. CDR3 sequence: CASSLTGGDLLTYNEQFF. For the CDR3, the DNA is TGCGCCAGCAGCTTGACAGGGGGGGACCTTCTTACCTACAATGAGCAGTTCTTC.

The table lists this clone with a count of one. The rearrangement uses TRBV5-4 and TRBJ1-6; D may be TRBD1 (5 bases). V lost 0 bases to trimming and J lost 8 bases, with 15 bases between them. Germline-derived CDR1 and CDR2 are SGHNT and YYREEE (reference sequence). This CDR3 comprises 16 residues. This CDR3 is CASSLVGGEGYSPLHF. CDR3 in DNA: TGTGCCAGCAGCTTGGTGGGGGGAGAAGGATATTCACCCCTCCACTTT.

The CDR3 reads CASSYLGQGAEQYF. The DNA of the CDR3 is TGTGCCAGCAGTTACTTAGGACAGGGGGCCGAGCAGTACTTC. The chain carries TRBV6-5 and TRBJ2-7, with TRBD1 identical over 11 bases. The CDR3 has 14 amino acids. Losses at the gene ends were 1 base for V and 6 bases for J; bases not matched to a gene: 2. Germline V gene lookup returns CDR1 MNHEY and CDR2 SVGAGI.

This clone is a singleton in its sample. V gene TRBV7-2 combines with J gene TRBJ2-1; 7 bases map to TRBD2. This CDR3 has 16 residues. Germline CDR1 SGHTA, CDR2 FQGNSA. The junction had 11 bases not matched to a gene; V was cut back by 6 bases and J by 3 bases. The CDR3 reads CASRGFGLVLYNEQFF. CDR3 DNA sequence: TGTGCCAGCAGGGGATTCGGACTAGTGCTCTACAATGAGCAGTTCTTC.

This clone was counted once. The CDR3 nucleotides read TGTGCCAGCAGCTCTGGCACAGGGGGTAGCAATCAGCCCCAGCATTTT. It is translated as CASSSGTGGSNQPQHF. The chain recombines TRBV5-5 with TRBJ1-5; 8 bases line up with TRBD1. The CDR3 runs to 16 residues. The ends lost 3 bases at V and 0 bases at J; junction bases unmatched: 5. Germline V gives CDR1 SGHKS, CDR2 YYEKEE (reference sequence). The full variable domain, rest sourced from reference TRBV5-5 and TRBJ1-5, is DAGVTQSPTHLIKTRGQQVTLRCSPISGHKSVSWYQQVLGQGPQFIFQYYEKEERGRGNFPDRFSARQFPNYSSELNVNALLLGDSALYLCASSSGTGGSNQPQHFGDGTRLSIL.

The J gene is TRBJ2-2, the V gene TRBV2, with 8 bases lining up with TRBD2. Germline CDR1 and CDR2: SNHLY and FYNNEI. The ends lost 6 bases at V and 5 bases at J; junction bases unmatched: 2. The CDR3 runs 13 residues. CDR3 region: CASRTSETGELFF. The CDR3 nucleotides are TGTGCCAGCAGGACTAGCGAGACCGGGGAGCTGTTTTTT.

This chain links TRBV27 with TRBJ2-5; D may be TRBD1 (6 bases). Germline CDR1 MNHEY, CDR2 SMNVEV (reference sequence). Trimming pared 0 bases from V and 1 base from J, leaving 9 bases between. The CDR3 sequence is 15 residues long. The CDR3: CASSLSTGTQETQYF. The CDR3 DNA is TGTGCCAGCAGTTTATCTACAGGGACCCAAGAGACCCAGTACTTC.

This clone has a single count. This chain links TRBV11-2 with TRBJ2-7; unclear D gene. The germline V and J ends were trimmed by 1 base and 6 bases, with 7 bases remaining between them. This CDR3 has 12 residues. Germline-derived CDR1 and CDR2 are SGHAT and FQNNGV. DNA for the CDR3: TGTGCCAGCAGCTTAGTAGAATCCGAGCAGTACTTC. It yields the protein CASSLVESEQYF.

The rearrangement uses TRBV9 and TRBJ2-5, with TRBD2 matching 7 bases. CDR3 length equals 14 residues. Germline trimming cut 2 bases from V and 4 bases from J; bases unmatched to any gene: 5. Germline V CDR1 and CDR2: SGDLS, YYNGEE. CDR3 nucleotides: TGTGCCAGCAGCGTCACCCCGGGGGGAGAGACCCAGTACTTC. Amino acid sequence: CASSVTPGGETQYF.

This chain links TRBV6-1 with TRBJ1-5; D is perhaps TRBD1 (6 bases). The V and J ends lost 4 bases and 1 base respectively, with 14 bases between them. Germline V lookup: CDR1 MNHNS, CDR2 SASEGT. The CDR3 length is 16 residues. The CDR3 region is CASSVLRGKSNQPQHF. CDR3 nucleotides: TGTGCCAGCAGTGTTTTGAGGGGGAAGAGCAATCAGCCCCAGCATTTT.

V is TRBV7-8 and J is TRBJ1-1; weak D call: TRBD1 (5 bases). The CDR3 runs 14 residues. Germline V gene sequence: CDR1 SGHVS, CDR2 FQNEAQ. V lost 3 bases, J lost 5 bases, and 13 bases lay in between. The CDR3 sequence is CASSFGRGRTEAFF. CDR3 bases: TGTGCCAGCAGCTTCGGGAGGGGTCGGACTGAAGCTTTCTTT.

V gene TRBV6-5 combines with J gene TRBJ2-7, with 10 bases matching TRBD1. This CDR3 region has 14 residues. CDR1 MNHEY and CDR2 SVGAGI come from the germline V gene. With 6 bases clipped from V and 3 bases from J, the junction kept 5 bases outside the gene matches. This CDR3 reads CASSPGQGIYEQYF. In DNA, the CDR3 is TGTGCCAGCAGCCCGGGACAGGGGATCTACGAGCAGTACTTC.

This clone was observed a single time. V usage is TRBV7-2 and J usage is TRBJ2-1, with D tentatively TRBD1 (5 bases). Germline CDR1 is SGHTA and CDR2 is FQGNSA. The CDR3 has 15 amino acids. Trimming stripped 5 bases from V and 8 bases from J, with 19 bases between. The CDR3 region is CASSPSIGALDEQFF. The CDR3 DNA reads TGTGCCAGCAGCCCCTCGATAGGGGCCCTGGATGAGCAGTTCTTC. Supplemented by reference TRBV7-2 and TRBJ2-1, the full variable domain reads GAGVSQSPSNKVTEKGKDVELRCDPISGHTALYWYRQSLGQGLEFLIYFQGNSAPDKSGLPSDRFSAERTGGSVSTLTIQRTQQEDSAVYLCASSPSIGALDEQFFGPGTRLTVL.